This T cell receptor (beta chain) was sequenced during a study of cytomegalovirus exposure and HLA in healthy donors listed by TCRdb under 2017. A note on the overall study: In an earlier analysis of some 550 of the donors, 276 Gb of sequence data and 90 million to 120 million unique TCR beta sequences from about 179 million T cells were reported. In the later analysis, no new phenotypic data were used to find candidate immune exposures; instead, reliance was placed on TCR beta sequences and their occurrence across donors. The aim of the study was to test whether cataloging public T cell receptors could identify signatures of past pathogen exposure. An early release that covered about 640 HLA-typed donors contained around 300 gigabases of sequencing data and about 93 million unique TCR sequences. Across 398 genotyped donors of the cohort, an average of about 220,000 unique TCR beta nucleotide sequences per donor were sequenced, and around 19% of those sequences were non-productive. In an earlier analysis of over 550 of the donors, high-throughput TCR beta sequencing was used to judge whether each TCR beta V gene segment behaved as functional or pseudogenic. All discovery cohort repertoires had been generated on a single sequencing platform. HLA typing included class I and class II loci at four-digit resolution. A handful of DR-DQ haplotypes were handled as single units for association and clustering because linkage in the cohort was strong. To predict cytomegalovirus infection status, the study combined high-throughput TCR immunosequencing, statistical association of individual TCRs with disease status, and machine learning. A later genetic analysis took genome-wide SNP genotypes for about three fifths of the roughly 670 donors and used that subset as a discovery cohort. Typing coverage differed by locus: A, B, C, DRB1 and DQB1 were typed in about 620-630 donors, DQA1 in around 500, DPA1 in approximately 600, and DPB1 in approximately 450. In addition to the first cohort of 666 subjects, a separate validation cohort of some 120 different subjects was used. Of the 300 to 500 genotyped donors, 81% were placed in the genetic ancestry cluster associated with self-reported Caucasian donors. The study used immunosequencing to profile the T cell repertoires of hundreds of subjects and linked those repertoires to cytomegalovirus serostatus. In a later analysis, previously published TCR beta repertoires from more than 500 donors were re-analyzed and high-resolution HLA genotyping was added so that TCR occurrence patterns could be studied. Donor age, sex, ethnicity and CMV serostatus were compiled alongside the repertoire data.

Looking up the germline V gene yields CDR1 SGHTS and CDR2 YDEGEE. V drops 4 bases and J drops 4 bases, leaving 16 bases in between. Taken from cysteine to phenylalanine, the CDR3 has 15 residues. The read is trimmed to its CDR3 DNA, 45 bases read in frame from base 1. The library was generated by the immunoSEQ multiplex PCR assay. The multiplex PCR relied on a mix of 60 forward primers for TCR Vbeta segments and 13 reverse primers for TCR Jbeta segments. Amplification of the CDR3 region of rearranged TCR beta genes was performed with a multiplex PCR assay on genomic DNA. The amplified TCR beta libraries were sequenced on the Illumina HiSeq System as 87-base-pair reads. Concerning the study's data processing: A later analysis counted some 80 million unique TCR beta chains across the 700 or so repertoires, and 9 million to 14 million of these chains were shared by at least two donors. Raw reads were error-corrected and collapsed into unique sequences by a nearest-neighbor algorithm in which closely related sequences were merged to remove PCR and sequencing errors. V, D and J gene segments were assigned by aligning CDR3 sequences to IMGT reference sequences. Each retained sequence needed at least a six-nucleotide match to both a V gene segment and a J gene segment. Rearrangements were called productive when the CDR3 lacked stop codons and stayed in frame with V and J; all others were non-productive. CDR3 was defined by IMGT convention, running from the second conserved V-encoded cysteine to the conserved J-encoded phenylalanine. In an earlier analysis of some 550 of the donors, sequences lacking an unambiguous match to a single V gene segment were excluded. In an earlier analysis of roughly 600 of the donors, a V segment was called functional when productive rearrangements were above 56.7%, and segregating when the standard deviation between donors exceeded 5%. A statistical classification framework was built for diagnosing cytomegalovirus status from the catalog of TCR beta chain sequences. V and J gene assignment, in a later analysis, came from comparing TCR nucleotide sequences with IMGT/GENE-DB human TR gene sequences. Using the TCRdist pipeline, a later analysis assigned CDR3 sequences along with most-parsimonious VDJ recombination scenarios. A later analysis defined each TCR beta chain by its CDR3 amino acid sequence plus V-gene family, and excluded reads lacking a unique V-gene family. As a way to deal with suspected cross-contamination and a sequencing artifact, a later analysis dropped 592 nucleotide sequences that were highly shared and had low generation probability. A later analysis calculated a clonal expansion index for each public chain from normalized within-repertoire ranks of inferred template counts. In a later analysis, generation probabilities were computed using a VDJ recombination model fitted to out-of-frame rearrangements, and the results were checked against IGoR. In a later analysis, hypergeometric tests were used to score TCR-TCR, TCR-HLA and TCR-CMV co-occurrence, with a repertoire-size bias correction applied to TCR pairs. A later analysis estimated false discovery rates by permuting HLA or CMV assignments 20 times. A later analysis grouped co-occurring TCRs with DBSCAN, adding TCRdist sequence similarity when clustering within HLA-allele-positive subsets. For co-occurrence clustering, repertoires with fewer than 30,000 or more than 120,000 public chains were excluded, along with 5 or 6 repertoires with anomalous nucleotide sharing. TCRdb holds this immuneACCESS table with in-frame rearrangements only. Some clones are missing; in checked studies, unresolved V genes explain under half, and the rest has no known cause. V and J calls and clone size come straight from that table; D and trimming were deduced from the DNA. The sample yields around 150,000 clones; approximately 9% were counted once. The top ten constitute 1.8% of the sample.

Of note for this clone: Its target antigen remains unknown. No qualities accompany the bases; no much larger clone lies one base away.

Study-wide conclusions, independent of this receptor: Most TCR sequences were observed very rarely across donors, whereas some public TCRs were present in many individuals. Approximately 18 rarely observed V segments, including chromosome 9 orphons, were excluded from the earlier analysis of approximately 500 of the donors because counts were too low. In both the original and validation cohorts, the classifier was reported to diagnose cytomegalovirus status with high specificity and sensitivity. Compared with the roughly 670-donor mean, donors in an Asian-associated ancestry cluster had fewer N-insertions in productive TCRs, according to a later genetic analysis. A later analysis found that most CMV-associated TCR beta chains appeared HLA-restricted, with HLA associations seemingly driven largely by CMV exposure. Broadly in line with IMGT annotations, most TCR beta V segments showed up in productive rearrangements about 87% or about 30% of the time in an earlier analysis of around 550 of the donors. Correlated functional status among segregating V segments might reflect linkage disequilibrium, but an unknown experimental factor could not be ruled out. A later analysis found that TCR association rates varied across HLA loci, with DRB1 alleles showing the most associated TCRs and HLA-C alleles the fewest. A further reported finding was that TCR beta sequences accurately predicted the HLA-A and HLA-B alleles for most subjects in the first cohort. In vitro tests confirmed that a few of the cytomegalovirus-associated TCR beta chains recognize cytomegalovirus antigens. The study gave a list of about 150 TCR beta chains associated with cytomegalovirus. Sequencing depth was assumed to be roughly uniform across donors in the presence/absence analyses, though that assumption may not hold. A later analysis found that HLA-associated TCR beta chains were more clonally expanded and had lower generation probabilities than equally common non-associated chains. The cohort was sequenced for TCR beta chains only, and without alpha or paired-chain data the features that could be detected were limited. A later analysis associated 16,951 TCR beta sequences with specific HLA alleles at a false discovery rate of 0.05. Because the 87-base-pair reads could not distinguish some IMGT-functional V segments, including TRBV6-2 and TRBV6-3, those segments were excluded. A cluster of highly shared sequence variants was judged likely to represent a technical artifact of the sequencing pipeline. It was suggested by the authors that the approach could potentially be generalized to other disease states and immunological phenotypes. For the cohort, immune exposure information was limited to CMV serostatus. A later genetic analysis associated a missense DCLRE1C variant with V-gene and J-gene trimming of TCR beta chains, and an independent cohort replicated the association. Several of the top co-occurrence clusters appeared to be linked to parvovirus B19, influenza, CMV and Epstein-Barr virus, according to a later analysis. Assigning TCR associations to individual alleles was difficult when HLA alleles, especially DR and DQ, strongly co-occurred. Because some donors lacked HLA typing at each locus, the association tests relied only on the typed subset.

The cohort was made up of approximately 670 healthy bone marrow donors. At the time of sampling, every cohort member was nominally healthy, though immune exposures that went unrecorded were likely present. The donor was CMV seronegative and was included in the group of 352 seronegative cohort members. Each donor provided a peripheral blood sample, and peripheral blood mononuclear cells were used for TCR beta sequencing. The Qiagen DNeasy Blood Extraction Kit was used to extract genomic DNA from the blood cell samples. The chain uses TRBV5-8 and TRBJ2-3; TRBD1 could be the D gene, as 5 bases match. The sequence came from a male donor in good health and CMV-seronegative. Sequenced input: PBMCs. CDR3 region: CASSRAGQEADTQYF. Here is the DNA: TGTGCCAGCAGCAGAGCTGGACAAGAGGCAGATACGCAGTATTTT.